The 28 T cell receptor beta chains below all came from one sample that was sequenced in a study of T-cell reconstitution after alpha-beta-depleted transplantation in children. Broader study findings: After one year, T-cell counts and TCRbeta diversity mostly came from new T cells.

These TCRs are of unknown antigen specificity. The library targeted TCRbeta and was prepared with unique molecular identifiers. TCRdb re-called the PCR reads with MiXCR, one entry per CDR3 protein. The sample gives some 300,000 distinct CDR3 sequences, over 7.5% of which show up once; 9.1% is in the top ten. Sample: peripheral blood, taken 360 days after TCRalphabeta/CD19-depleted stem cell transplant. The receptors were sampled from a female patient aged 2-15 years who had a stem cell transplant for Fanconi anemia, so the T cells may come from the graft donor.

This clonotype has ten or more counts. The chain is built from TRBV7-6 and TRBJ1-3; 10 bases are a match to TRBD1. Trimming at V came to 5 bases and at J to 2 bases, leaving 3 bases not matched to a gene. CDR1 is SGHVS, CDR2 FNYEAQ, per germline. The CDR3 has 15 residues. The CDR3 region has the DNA TGTGCCAGCAGCCAAGGGACAGGGGCTGGAAACACCATATATTTT. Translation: CASSQGTGAGNTIYF.

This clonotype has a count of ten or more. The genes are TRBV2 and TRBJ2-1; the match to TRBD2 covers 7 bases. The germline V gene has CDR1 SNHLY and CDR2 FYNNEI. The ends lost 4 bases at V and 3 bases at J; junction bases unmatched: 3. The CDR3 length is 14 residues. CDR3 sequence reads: CASSGTSFYNEQFF. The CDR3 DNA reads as TGTGCCAGCAGTGGGACTAGTTTCTACAATGAGCAGTTCTTC. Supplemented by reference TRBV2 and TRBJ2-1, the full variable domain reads EPEVTQTPSHQVTQMGQEVILRCVPISNHLYFYWYRQILGQKVEFLVSFYNNEISEKSEIFDDQFSVERPDGSNFTLKIRSTKLEDSAMYFCASSGTSFYNEQFFGPGTRLTVL.

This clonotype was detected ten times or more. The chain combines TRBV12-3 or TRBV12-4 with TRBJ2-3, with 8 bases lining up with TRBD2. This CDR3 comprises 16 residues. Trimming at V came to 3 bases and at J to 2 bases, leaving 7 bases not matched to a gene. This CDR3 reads CASSLGTSGPTDTQYF. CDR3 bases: TGTGCCAGCAGTTTGGGAACTAGCGGACCCACAGATACGCAGTATTTT.

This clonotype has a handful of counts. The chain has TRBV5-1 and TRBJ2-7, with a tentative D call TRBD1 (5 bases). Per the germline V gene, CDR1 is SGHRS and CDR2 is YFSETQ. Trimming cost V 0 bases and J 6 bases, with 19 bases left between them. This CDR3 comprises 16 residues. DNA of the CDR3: TGCGCCAGCAGCTTGGTTTTCAGGGCAGCAGATTCCGAGCAGTACTTC. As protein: CASSLVFRAADSEQYF.

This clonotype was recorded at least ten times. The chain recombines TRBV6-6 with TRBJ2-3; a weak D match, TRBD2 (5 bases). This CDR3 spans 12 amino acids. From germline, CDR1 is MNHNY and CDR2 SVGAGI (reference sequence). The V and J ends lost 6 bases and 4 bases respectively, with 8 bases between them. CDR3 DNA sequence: TGTGCCAGCAGCAGAGGGTCAGATACGCAGTATTTT. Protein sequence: CASSRGSDTQYF.

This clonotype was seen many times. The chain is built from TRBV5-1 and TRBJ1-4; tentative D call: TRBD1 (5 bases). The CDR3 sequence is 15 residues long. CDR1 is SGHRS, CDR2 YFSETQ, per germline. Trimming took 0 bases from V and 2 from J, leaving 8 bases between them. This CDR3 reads CASSLAGGTNEKLFF. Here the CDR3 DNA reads TGCGCCAGCAGCTTGGCTGGGGGGACTAATGAAAAACTGTTTTTT.

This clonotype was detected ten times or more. CDR3 nucleotides: TGCAGCGCGGGAGGCAGGGGCTCCTACGAGCAGTACTTC. It specifies CSAGGRGSYEQYF. The rearrangement links TRBV29-1 to TRBJ2-7; D may be TRBD2 (7 bases). The length of the CDR3 is 13 residues. Deletions cut 7 bases from V and 0 bases from J, with 13 bases between. Germline loops: CDR1 SQVTM, CDR2 ANQGSEA.

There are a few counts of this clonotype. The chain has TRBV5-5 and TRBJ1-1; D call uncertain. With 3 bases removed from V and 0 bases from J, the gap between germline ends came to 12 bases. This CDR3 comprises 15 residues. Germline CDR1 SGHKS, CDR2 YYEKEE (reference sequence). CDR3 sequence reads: CASSWIRTVNTEAFF. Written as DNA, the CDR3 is TGTGCCAGCAGCTGGATAAGGACGGTGAACACTGAAGCTTTCTTT. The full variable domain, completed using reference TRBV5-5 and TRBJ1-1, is DAGVTQSPTHLIKTRGQQVTLRCSPISGHKSVSWYQQVLGQGPQFIFQYYEKEERGRGNFPDRFSARQFPNYSSELNVNALLLGDSALYLCASSWIRTVNTEAFFGQGTRLTVV.

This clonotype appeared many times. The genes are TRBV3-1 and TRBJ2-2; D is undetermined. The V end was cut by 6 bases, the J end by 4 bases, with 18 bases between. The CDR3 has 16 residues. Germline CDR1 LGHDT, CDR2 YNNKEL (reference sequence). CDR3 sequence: CASRPGVELITGELFF. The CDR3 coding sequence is TGTGCCAGCAGGCCGGGCGTGGAGCTCATCACCGGGGAGCTGTTTTTT. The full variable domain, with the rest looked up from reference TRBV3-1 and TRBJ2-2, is DTAVSQTPKYLVTQMGNDKSIKCEQNLGHDTMYWYKQDSKKFLKIMFSYNNKELIINETVPNRFSPKSPDKAHLNLHINSLELGDSAVYFCASRPGVELITGELFFGEGSRLTVL.

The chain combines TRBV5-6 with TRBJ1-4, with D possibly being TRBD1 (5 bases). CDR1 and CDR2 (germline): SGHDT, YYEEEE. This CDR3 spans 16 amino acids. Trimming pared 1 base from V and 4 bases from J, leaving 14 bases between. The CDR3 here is CASSLLPQGGNEKLFF. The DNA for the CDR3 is TGTGCCAGCAGCTTGCTGCCCCAGGGTGGTAATGAAAAACTGTTTTTT.

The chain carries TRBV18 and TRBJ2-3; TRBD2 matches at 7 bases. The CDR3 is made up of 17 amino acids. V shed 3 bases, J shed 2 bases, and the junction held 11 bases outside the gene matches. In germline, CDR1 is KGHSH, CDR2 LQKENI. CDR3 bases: TGTGCCAGCTCACCGATGGGACTATTAGGGGACACAGATACGCAGTATTTT. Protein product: CASSPMGLLGDTDTQYF.

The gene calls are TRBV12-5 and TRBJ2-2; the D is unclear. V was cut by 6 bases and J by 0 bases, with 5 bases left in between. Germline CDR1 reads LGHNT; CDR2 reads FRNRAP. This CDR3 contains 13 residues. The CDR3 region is CASGYANTGELFF. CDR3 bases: TGTGCTAGTGGGTACGCGAACACCGGGGAGCTGTTTTTT.

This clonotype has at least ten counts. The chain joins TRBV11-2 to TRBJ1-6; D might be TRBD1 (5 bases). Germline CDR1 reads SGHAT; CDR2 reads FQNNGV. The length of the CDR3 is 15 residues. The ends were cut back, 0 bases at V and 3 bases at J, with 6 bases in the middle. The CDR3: CASSLDGHYNSPLHF. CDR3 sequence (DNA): TGTGCCAGCAGCTTAGACGGACACTATAATTCACCCCTCCACTTT.

The chain's CDR3 is CASSYSRGGPNEQFF. The CDR3 DNA reads as TGTGCCAGCAGTTACTCGAGGGGAGGGCCCAATGAGCAGTTCTTC. The chain carries TRBV6-5 and TRBJ2-1; 7 nucleotides match TRBD2. The CDR3 has 15 residues. Germline-derived CDR1 and CDR2 are MNHEY and SVGAGI. Unmatched junction bases numbered 5, after V lost 0 bases and J lost 6 bases.

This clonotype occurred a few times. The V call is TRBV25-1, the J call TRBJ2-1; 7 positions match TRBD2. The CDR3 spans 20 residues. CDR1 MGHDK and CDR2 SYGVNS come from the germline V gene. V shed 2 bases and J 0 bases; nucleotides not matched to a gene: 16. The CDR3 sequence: CASSEVWSGDLPSSYNEQFF. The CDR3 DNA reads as TGTGCCAGCAGTGAAGTGTGGAGCGGGGACCTACCGAGCTCCTACAATGAGCAGTTCTTC.

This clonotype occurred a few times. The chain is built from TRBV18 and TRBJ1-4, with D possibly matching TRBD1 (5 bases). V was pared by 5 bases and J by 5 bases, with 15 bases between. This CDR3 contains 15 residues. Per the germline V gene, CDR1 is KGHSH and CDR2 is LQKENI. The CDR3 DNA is TGTGCCAGCTCATTTGCGGGACGAATAAATGAAAAACTGTTTTTT. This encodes CASSFAGRINEKLFF.

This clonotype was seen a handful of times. DNA of the CDR3: TGTCCGGTGTGGCAGGGGTTACAGCCCCAGCATTTT. It codes for CPVWQGLQPQHF. The chain has TRBV27 and TRBJ1-5; D may be TRBD1 (6 bases). CDR1 is MNHEY, CDR2 SMNVEV, per germline (reference sequence). There are 12 residues in the CDR3.

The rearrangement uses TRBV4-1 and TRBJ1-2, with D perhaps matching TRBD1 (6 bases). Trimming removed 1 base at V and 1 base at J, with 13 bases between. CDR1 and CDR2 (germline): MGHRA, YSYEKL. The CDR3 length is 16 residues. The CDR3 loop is CASSQVYRALNYGYTF. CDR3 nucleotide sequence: TGCGCCAGCAGCCAAGTGTACAGGGCCCTTAACTATGGCTACACCTTC.

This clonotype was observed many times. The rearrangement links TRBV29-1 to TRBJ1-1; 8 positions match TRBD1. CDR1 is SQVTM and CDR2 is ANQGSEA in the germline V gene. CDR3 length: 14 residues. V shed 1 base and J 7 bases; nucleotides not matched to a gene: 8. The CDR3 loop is CSVEARTGHLEAFF. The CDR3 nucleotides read TGCAGCGTTGAAGCTCGGACAGGGCACCTTGAAGCTTTCTTT.

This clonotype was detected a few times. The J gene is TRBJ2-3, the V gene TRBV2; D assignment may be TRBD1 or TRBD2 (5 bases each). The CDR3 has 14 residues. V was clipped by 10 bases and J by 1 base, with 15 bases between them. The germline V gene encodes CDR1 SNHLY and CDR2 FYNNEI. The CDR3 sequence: CATGAQPGTDTQYF. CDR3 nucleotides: TGTGCCACCGGGGCCCAACCGGGCACAGATACGCAGTATTTT. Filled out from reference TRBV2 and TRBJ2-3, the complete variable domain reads EPEVTQTPSHQVTQMGQEVILRCVPISNHLYFYWYRQILGQKVEFLVSFYNNEISEKSEIFDDQFSVERPDGSNFTLKIRSTKLEDSAMYFCATGAQPGTDTQYFGPGTRLTVL.

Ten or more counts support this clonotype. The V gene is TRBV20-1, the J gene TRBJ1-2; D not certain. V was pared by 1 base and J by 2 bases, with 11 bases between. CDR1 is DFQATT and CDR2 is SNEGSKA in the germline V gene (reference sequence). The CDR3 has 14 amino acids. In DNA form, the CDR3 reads TGCAGTGCTAGAGGACCGACCCTAAACTATGGCTACACCTTC. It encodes CSARGPTLNYGYTF.

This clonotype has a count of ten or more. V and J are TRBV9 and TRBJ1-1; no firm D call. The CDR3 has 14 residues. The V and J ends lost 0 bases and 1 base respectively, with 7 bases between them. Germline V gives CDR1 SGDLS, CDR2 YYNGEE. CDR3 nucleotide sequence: TGTGCCAGCAGCGTAGTGGGTCGGAACACTGAAGCTTTCTTT. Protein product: CASSVVGRNTEAFF.

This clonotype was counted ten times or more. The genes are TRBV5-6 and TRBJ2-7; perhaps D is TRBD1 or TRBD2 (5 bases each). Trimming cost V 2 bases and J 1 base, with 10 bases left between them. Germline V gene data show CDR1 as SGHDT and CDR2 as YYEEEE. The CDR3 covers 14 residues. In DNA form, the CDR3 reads TGTGCCAGCAGCTTTTTGGGGGAATCCTACGAGCAGTACTTC. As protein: CASSFLGESYEQYF.

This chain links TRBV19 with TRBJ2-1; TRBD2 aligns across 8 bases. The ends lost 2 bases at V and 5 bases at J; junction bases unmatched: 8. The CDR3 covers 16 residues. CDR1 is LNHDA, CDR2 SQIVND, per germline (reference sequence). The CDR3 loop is CASSITSGGANNEQFF. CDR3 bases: TGTGCCAGTAGTATAACCAGCGGGGGAGCCAACAATGAGCAGTTCTTC.

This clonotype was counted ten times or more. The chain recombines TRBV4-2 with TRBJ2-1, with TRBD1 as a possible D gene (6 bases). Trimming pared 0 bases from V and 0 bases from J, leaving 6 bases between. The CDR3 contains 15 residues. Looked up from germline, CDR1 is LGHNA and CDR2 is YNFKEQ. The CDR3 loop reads CASSQDRGSYNEQFF. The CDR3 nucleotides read TGTGCCAGCAGCCAAGACAGGGGCTCCTACAATGAGCAGTTCTTC.

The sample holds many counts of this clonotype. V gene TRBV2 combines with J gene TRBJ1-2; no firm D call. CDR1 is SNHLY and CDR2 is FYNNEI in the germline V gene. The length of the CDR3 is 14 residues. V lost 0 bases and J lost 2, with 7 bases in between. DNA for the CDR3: TGTGCCAGCAGTGAAGCAGGTAGCAACTATGGCTACACCTTC. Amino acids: CASSEAGSNYGYTF.

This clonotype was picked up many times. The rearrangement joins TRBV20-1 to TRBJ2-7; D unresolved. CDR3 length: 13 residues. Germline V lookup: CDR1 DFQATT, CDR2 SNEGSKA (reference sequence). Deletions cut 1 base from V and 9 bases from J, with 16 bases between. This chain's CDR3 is CSARANAARGQYF. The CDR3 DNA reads TGCAGTGCTAGAGCAAACGCGGCGCGAGGGCAGTACTTC.

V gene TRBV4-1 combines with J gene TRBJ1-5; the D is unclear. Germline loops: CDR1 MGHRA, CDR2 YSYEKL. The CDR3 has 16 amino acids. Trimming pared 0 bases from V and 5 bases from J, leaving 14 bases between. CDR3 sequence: CASSQDQTLLYQPQHF. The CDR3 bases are TGCGCCAGCAGCCAAGATCAGACGCTTCTGTATCAGCCCCAGCATTTT.